A selection of T cell receptor beta chains follows, all from one sample in a study of shared clonotypes between healthy human individuals. Clones were read by immunoSEQ multiplex PCR, and TCRdb kept only the in-frame ones, dropping some. Of millions of clones in the sample, roughly 94% were seen once. The sample comprised naive CD4+ T cells sorted from blood. Receptors originate from a man aged 18 to 29 in good health. Each CDR3 is given with its conserved first and last residue. Fields, in order: CDR3 length, J gene, V gene, D gene, clone size, CDR3 protein, CDR3 DNA. A D gene is named only where the DNA matches it firmly. A row's size may be missing; if present it is once, few, many or a size class.

13	TRBJ1-2	TRBV6-1	NA	NA	CASSEYTGYGYTF	TGTGCCAGCAGTGAATACACCGGCTATGGCTACACCTTC
16	TRBJ2-1	TRBV4-1	TRBD2	NA	CASSQVEAGGGNEQFF	TGCGCCAGCAGCCAAGTCGAAGCGGGAGGGGGCAATGAGCAGTTCTTC
16	TRBJ2-7	TRBV5-8	TRBD2	NA	CASSWNVIGGGNEQYF	TGTGCCAGCAGCTGGAACGTTATAGGCGGGGGGAACGAGCAGTACTTC
11	TRBJ1-2	TRBV7-2	TRBD1	NA	CASSNPGQGGF	TGTGCCAGCAGCAATCCGGGACAGGGGGGTTTC
16	TRBJ1-5	TRBV4-3	NA	NA	CASSQEARGGNQPQHF	TGCGCCAGCAGCCAAGAAGCCAGGGGTGGCAATCAGCCCCAGCATTTT
16	TRBJ2-3	TRBV5-4	TRBD2	NA	CASSPGTSGKTDTQYF	TGTGCCAGCAGCCCCGGGACTAGCGGGAAAACAGATACGCAGTATTTT
15	TRBJ2-1	TRBV19	NA	NA	CASSILGQSHNEQFF	TGTGCCAGTAGTATCCTTGGACAGTCCCACAATGAGCAGTTCTTC
16	TRBJ2-7	TRBV5-1	NA	NA	CASSREGHPSSYEQYF	TGCGCCAGCAGCAGGGAGGGACATCCGAGCTCCTACGAGCAGTACTTC
17	TRBJ1-3	TRBV4-3	NA	NA	CASSHGLGTGNEYTIYF	TGCGCCAGCAGCCACGGGTTAGGCACAGGGAATGAGTACACCATATATTTT
13	TRBJ2-7	TRBV7-2	NA	NA	CASSLEQGYEQYF	TGTGCCAGCAGCTTAGAACAGGGCTACGAGCAGTACTTC
12	TRBJ2-7	TRBV7-3	TRBD2	NA	CASSLGSGDEYF	TGTGCCAGCAGCTTGGGTAGCGGGGACGAGTACTTC
14	TRBJ2-7	TRBV7-2	TRBD2	once	CASSSGTITYEQYF	TGTGCCAGCAGCTCCGGGACTATCACCTACGAGCAGTACTTC
15	TRBJ1-5	TRBV6-6	TRBD1	NA	CASSYGTGGNQPQHF	TGTGCCAGCAGTTACGGGACAGGTGGCAATCAGCCCCAGCATTTT
13	TRBJ1-5	TRBV29-1	NA	NA	CSVLVSGDQPQHF	TGCAGCGTCCTCGTCTCGGGCGATCAGCCCCAGCATTTT
13	TRBJ2-7	TRBV5-1	NA	NA	CASNSGMPYEQYF	TGCGCCAGCAACAGCGGTATGCCCTACGAGCAGTACTTC
14	TRBJ2-2	TRBV6-5	NA	NA	CASSYGHSVGELFF	TGTGCCAGCAGTTACGGGCACTCCGTGGGGGAGCTGTTTTTT
16	TRBJ2-1	TRBV28	TRBD2	NA	CASFAGLAGSYNEQFF	TGTGCCAGCTTCGCAGGACTAGCGGGGTCGTACAATGAGCAGTTCTTC
17	TRBJ2-3	TRBV18	TRBD2	NA	CASSPGLSGGATDTQYF	TGTGCCAGCTCACCAGGCCTGAGCGGGGGGGCCACAGATACGCAGTATTTT
20	TRBJ1-5	TRBV9	TRBD1	NA	CASSVEVGTGGSYSNQPQHF	TGTGCCAGCAGCGTAGAAGTGGGGACAGGGGGATCCTATAGCAATCAGCCCCAGCATTTT
12	TRBJ1-2	TRBV29-1	NA	once	CSVESAVYGYTF	TGCAGCGTTGAGTCTGCTGTCTATGGCTACACCTTC
17	TRBJ1-5	TRBV28	NA	NA	CASSLWDPPRSNQPQHF	TGTGCCAGCAGTTTATGGGACCCGCCCCGGAGCAATCAGCCCCAGCATTTT
16	TRBJ2-5	TRBV5-1	TRBD2	NA	CASSLETSGRGETQYF	TGCGCCAGCAGCTTGGAAACTAGCGGGAGAGGCGAGACCCAGTACTTC
12	TRBJ1-5	TRBV18	TRBD1	NA	CASSDRDQPQHF	TGTGCCAGCTCAGACAGGGATCAGCCCCAGCATTTT
12	TRBJ2-1	TRBV29-1	NA	NA	CSVGGSYNEQFF	TGCAGCGTTGGAGGTTCCTACAATGAGCAGTTCTTC
15	TRBJ1-3	TRBV5-6	NA	NA	CASSPRAFSGNTIYF	TGTGCCAGCAGCCCGCGGGCCTTCTCTGGAAACACCATATATTTT
10	TRBJ2-7	TRBV20-1	NA	NA	CSAYRDFLVF	TGCAGTGCTTACCGGGACTTTCTGGTCTTC
15	TRBJ2-1	TRBV29-1	NA	NA	CSVELPRRPFSEQFF	TGCAGCGTTGAGCTTCCCAGACGGCCGTTTAGCGAGCAGTTCTTC
13	TRBJ1-6	TRBV28	NA	NA	CASVQGLNSPLHF	TGTGCCAGCGTACAGGGACTTAATTCACCCCTCCACTTT
13	TRBJ2-5	TRBV7-7	NA	NA	CASSLPFRETQYF	TGTGCTAGCAGCCTCCCCTTCAGAGAGACCCAGTACTTC
14	TRBJ1-4	TRBV9	NA	once	CASSVSATNEKLFF	TGTGCCAGCAGCGTGAGTGCAACTAATGAAAAACTGTTTTTT
15	TRBJ1-1	TRBV7-9	TRBD1	NA	CASSLAGGQGTEAFF	TGTGCCAGCAGCTTAGCTGGCGGACAGGGCACTGAAGCTTTCTTT
15	TRBJ2-3	TRBV4-1	TRBD1	NA	CASSQGTGVSDTQYF	TGCGCCAGCAGCCAAGGGACAGGGGTTTCAGATACGCAGTATTTT
17	TRBJ2-2	TRBV25-1	TRBD1	NA	CASSEYWTGGSTGELFF	TGTGCCAGCAGTGAATATTGGACAGGGGGGAGCACCGGGGAGCTGTTTTTT
14	TRBJ2-7	TRBV7-9	NA	NA	CASSFEGRIYEQYF	TGTGCCAGCAGCTTCGAGGGACGGATCTACGAGCAGTACTTC
13	TRBJ2-7	TRBV5-1	NA	NA	CASSMTNPYEQYF	TGCGCCAGCAGCATGACTAACCCCTACGAGCAGTACTTC
19	TRBJ2-6	TRBV5-6	NA	NA	CASSLGGKIPGAGANVLTF	TGTGCCAGCAGCTTAGGGGGGAAGATCCCAGGAGCTGGGGCCAACGTCCTGACTTTC
14	TRBJ1-1	TRBV5-4	NA	NA	CASSLSRAGTEAFF	TGTGCCAGCAGCTTGTCCAGGGCGGGCACTGAAGCTTTCTTT
14	TRBJ2-1	TRBV15	TRBD2	NA	CATSIASGNNEQFF	TGTGCCACCAGCATTGCTAGCGGGAACAATGAGCAGTTCTTC
15	TRBJ2-2	TRBV18	TRBD1	NA	CASSPRQGQDGELFF	TGTGCCAGCTCACCCCGACAGGGGCAAGACGGGGAGCTGTTTTTT
16	TRBJ2-5	TRBV5-4	TRBD2	NA	CASSTSRSGRTETQYF	TGTGCCAGCAGCACGTCTAGGAGCGGGAGGACAGAGACCCAGTACTTC
16	TRBJ2-1	TRBV5-6	NA	once	CASSHKLGEAYNEQFF	TGTGCCAGCAGCCATAAACTAGGCGAGGCCTACAATGAGCAGTTCTTC
14	TRBJ1-3	TRBV7-8	TRBD1	NA	CASSSGQTGNTIYF	TGTGCCAGCAGCTCGGGACAGACTGGAAACACCATATATTTT
14	TRBJ2-7	TRBV13	NA	NA	CASSLRLTSYEQYF	TGTGCCAGCAGCTTAAGACTAACCTCCTACGAGCAGTACTTC
13	TRBJ1-5	TRBV11-2	NA	NA	CASSLARNQPQHF	TGTGCCAGCAGCTTAGCCCGCAATCAGCCCCAGCATTTT
15	TRBJ1-2	TRBV2	TRBD1	NA	CASNTGAPGWSGYTF	TGTGCCAGCAATACAGGGGCCCCCGGGTGGAGTGGCTACACCTTC